The TCR beta chain described here comes from a study of cytomegalovirus exposure and HLA in healthy donors. The PCR was carried out with 60 Vbeta primers and 13 Jbeta primers. The protocol was immunoSEQ multiplex PCR, while the TCRdb copy is restricted to in-frame clones and leaves out a portion. Of roughly 120,000 clones listed, 55% to 65% are singletons. The origin of this receptor is a middle-aged woman in good health and CMV-seropositive. The material sequenced was PBMCs.

Written as DNA, the CDR3 is TGTGCCAGCAGCCAGCCCAGTGGACTAGCGGGACAGTCAGATACGCAGTATTTT. Its protein is CASSQPSGLAGQSDTQYF. The chain recombines TRBV14 with TRBJ2-3; 12 bases align to TRBD2. V lost 3 bases and J lost 4; bases outside the gene matches: 11. This CDR3 has 18 amino acids. Germline CDR1 is SGHDN and CDR2 is FVKESK.